The sequence of this T cell receptor beta chain was determined in a study of type 1 regulatory T cells. Study-level information: T-allo10 is an in vitro-generated, Tr1-enriched CD4 T cell product specific for alloantigen.

Graft donor-derived T-allo10 cells were described as host-alloantigen-specific, anergic, and alloantigen-specifically suppressive. TCRdb ran MiXCR on the reads and lists one entry per CDR3 protein. The profile covers over 55,000 distinct CDR3 sequences, with about three fifths appearing a single time and about 8% taken by the ten largest. With respect to this clonotype: Its antigen remains unidentified.

This clonotype originated in a human donor in good health. Source material: cultured T cells, either the whole culture or a sorted T cell fraction (not recorded which). The subset is: Tr1-enriched cell product generated in vitro against host alloantigens.

This CDR3 is CSVEEIDSSYNEQFF. The CDR3 nucleotides read TGCAGCGTTGAAGAAATTGACAGTTCCTACAATGAGCAGTTCTTC. The chain uses TRBV29-1 and TRBJ2-1, with a tentative D call TRBD1 (5 bases). The CDR3 length is 15 residues. V lost 0 bases, J lost 1 base, and 10 bases lay in between. Germline assignment: CDR1 SQVTM and CDR2 ANQGSEA.